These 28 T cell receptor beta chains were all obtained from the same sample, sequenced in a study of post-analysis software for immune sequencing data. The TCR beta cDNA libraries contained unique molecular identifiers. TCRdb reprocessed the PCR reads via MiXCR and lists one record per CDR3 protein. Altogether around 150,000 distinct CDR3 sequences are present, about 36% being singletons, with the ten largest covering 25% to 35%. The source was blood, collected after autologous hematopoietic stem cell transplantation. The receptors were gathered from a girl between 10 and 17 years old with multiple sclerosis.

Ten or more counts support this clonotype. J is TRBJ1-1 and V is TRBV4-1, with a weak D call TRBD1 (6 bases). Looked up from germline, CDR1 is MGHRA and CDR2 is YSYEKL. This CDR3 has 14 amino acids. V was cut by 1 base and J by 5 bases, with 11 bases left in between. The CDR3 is CASSQVLQGTEAFF. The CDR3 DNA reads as TGCGCCAGCAGCCAAGTGTTGCAGGGGACTGAAGCTTTCTTT.

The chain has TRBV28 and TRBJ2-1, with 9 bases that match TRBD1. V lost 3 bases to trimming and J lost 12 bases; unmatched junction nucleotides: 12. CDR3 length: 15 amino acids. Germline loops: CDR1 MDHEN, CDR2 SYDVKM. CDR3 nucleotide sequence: TGTGCCAGCAGTTTGCCCGGGACAGGGTTCCATGGGCAGTTCTTC. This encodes CASSLPGTGFHGQFF.

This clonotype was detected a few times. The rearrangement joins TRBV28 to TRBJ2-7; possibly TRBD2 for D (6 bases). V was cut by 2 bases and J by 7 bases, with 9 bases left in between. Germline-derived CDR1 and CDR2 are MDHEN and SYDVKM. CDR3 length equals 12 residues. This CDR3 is CASSLIGGEQYF. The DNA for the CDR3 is TGTGCCAGCAGTTTAATTGGGGGGGAGCAGTACTTC.

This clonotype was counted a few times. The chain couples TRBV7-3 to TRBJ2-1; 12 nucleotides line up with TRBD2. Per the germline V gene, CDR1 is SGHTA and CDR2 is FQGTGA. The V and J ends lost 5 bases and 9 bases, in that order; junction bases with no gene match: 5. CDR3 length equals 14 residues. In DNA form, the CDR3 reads TGTGCCAGCAGCGCCGCACTAGCGGGAGGTGAGCAGTTCTTC. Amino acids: CASSAALAGGEQFF.

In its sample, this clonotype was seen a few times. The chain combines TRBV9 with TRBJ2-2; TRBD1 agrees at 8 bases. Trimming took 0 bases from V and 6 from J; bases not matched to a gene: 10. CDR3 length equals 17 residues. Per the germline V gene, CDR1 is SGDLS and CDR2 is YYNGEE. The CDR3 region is CASSVADRAVYAGELFF. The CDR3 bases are TGTGCCAGCAGCGTAGCGGACAGGGCGGTTTATGCCGGGGAGCTGTTTTTT.

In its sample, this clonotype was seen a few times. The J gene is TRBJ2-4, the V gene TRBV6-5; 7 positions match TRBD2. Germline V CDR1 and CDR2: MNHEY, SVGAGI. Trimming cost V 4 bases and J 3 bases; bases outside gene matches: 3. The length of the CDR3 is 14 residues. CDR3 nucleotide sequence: TGTGCCAGCAGTTCTAGCGGTTTCAAAAACATTCAGTACTTC. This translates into CASSSSGFKNIQYF.

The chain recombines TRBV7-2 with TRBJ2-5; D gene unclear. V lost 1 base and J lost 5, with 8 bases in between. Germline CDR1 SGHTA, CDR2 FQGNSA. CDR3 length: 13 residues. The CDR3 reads CASSLVGRETQYF. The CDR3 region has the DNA TGTGCCAGCAGCTTAGTAGGTCGGGAGACCCAGTACTTC.

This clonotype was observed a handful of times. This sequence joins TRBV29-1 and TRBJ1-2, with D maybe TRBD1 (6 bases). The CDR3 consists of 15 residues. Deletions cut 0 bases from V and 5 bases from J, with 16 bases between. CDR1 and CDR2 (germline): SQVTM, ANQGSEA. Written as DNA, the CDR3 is TGCAGCGTTGAAGATCCGAGGGGGGGTTTTTATGGCTACACCTTC. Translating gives CSVEDPRGGFYGYTF.

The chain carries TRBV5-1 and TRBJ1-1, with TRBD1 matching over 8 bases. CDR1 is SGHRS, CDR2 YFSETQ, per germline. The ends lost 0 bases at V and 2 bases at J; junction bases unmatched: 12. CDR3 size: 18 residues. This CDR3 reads CASSLVPGQALGNTEAFF. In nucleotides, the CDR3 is TGCGCCAGCAGCTTGGTACCGGGACAGGCCCTAGGTAACACTGAAGCTTTCTTT.

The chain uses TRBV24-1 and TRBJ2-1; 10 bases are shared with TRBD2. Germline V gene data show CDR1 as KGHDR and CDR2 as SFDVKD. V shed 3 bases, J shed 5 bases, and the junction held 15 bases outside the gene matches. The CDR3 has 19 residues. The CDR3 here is CATSDASGTSVRPNNEQFF. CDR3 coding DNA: TGTGCCACCAGTGATGCTTCCGGGACTAGCGTCCGCCCCAACAATGAGCAGTTCTTC.

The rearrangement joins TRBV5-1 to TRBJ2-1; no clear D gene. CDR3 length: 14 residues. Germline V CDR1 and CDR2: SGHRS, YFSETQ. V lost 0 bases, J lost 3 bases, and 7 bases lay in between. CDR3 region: CASSLVWLYNEQFF. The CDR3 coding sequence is TGCGCCAGCAGCTTGGTATGGCTCTACAATGAGCAGTTCTTC.

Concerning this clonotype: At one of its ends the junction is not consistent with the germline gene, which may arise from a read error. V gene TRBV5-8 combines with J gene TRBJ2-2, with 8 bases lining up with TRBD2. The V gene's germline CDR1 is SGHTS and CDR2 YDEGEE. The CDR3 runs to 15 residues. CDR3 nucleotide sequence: TGTGCTATAGCACGCGGGAGGACATACACCGGGGAGCTGTTCTTT. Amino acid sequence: CAIARGRTYTGELFF.

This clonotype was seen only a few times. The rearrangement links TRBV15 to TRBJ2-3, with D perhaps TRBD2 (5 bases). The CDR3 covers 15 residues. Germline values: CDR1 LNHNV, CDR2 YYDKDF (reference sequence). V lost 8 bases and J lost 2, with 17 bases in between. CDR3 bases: TGTGCCACCTTAAGAGGAGGCCTAACCACAGATACGCAGTATTTT. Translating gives CATLRGGLTTDTQYF.

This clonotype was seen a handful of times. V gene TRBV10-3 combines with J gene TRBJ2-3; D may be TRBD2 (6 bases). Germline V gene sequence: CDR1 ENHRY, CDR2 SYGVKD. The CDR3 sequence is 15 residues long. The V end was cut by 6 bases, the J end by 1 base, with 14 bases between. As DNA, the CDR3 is TGTGCCATCAGCTTGATGGGACTCGGCACAGATACGCAGTATTTT. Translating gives CAISLMGLGTDTQYF.

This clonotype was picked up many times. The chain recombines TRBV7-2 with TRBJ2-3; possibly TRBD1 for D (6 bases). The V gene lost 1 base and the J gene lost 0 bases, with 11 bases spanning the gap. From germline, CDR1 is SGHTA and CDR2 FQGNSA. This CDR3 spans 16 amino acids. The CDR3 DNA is TGTGCCAGCAGCTTAGTAGGGGGTGGGAGCACAGATACGCAGTATTTT. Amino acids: CASSLVGGGSTDTQYF.

CDR3 in amino acids: CASKHLAERGTDTQYF. The CDR3, as DNA: TGCGCCAGCAAGCATCTAGCGGAGAGGGGCACAGATACGCAGTATTTT. The chain links TRBV5-1 to TRBJ2-3; 7 nucleotides match TRBD2. The CDR3 totals 16 residues. CDR1 is SGHRS, CDR2 YFSETQ, per germline. The junction had 11 bases not matched to a gene; V was cut back by 6 bases and J by 1 base.

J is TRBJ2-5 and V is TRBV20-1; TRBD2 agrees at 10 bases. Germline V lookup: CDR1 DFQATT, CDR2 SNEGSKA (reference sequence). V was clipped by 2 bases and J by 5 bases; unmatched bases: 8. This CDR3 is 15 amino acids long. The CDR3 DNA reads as TGCAGTGCTAGACTAGCGGGAGTCGTAACGGAGACCCAGTACTTC. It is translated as CSARLAGVVTETQYF.

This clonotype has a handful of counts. CDR3 in amino acids: CASSLPKQGNYGYTF. Here the CDR3 DNA reads TGTGCCAGCAGCTTACCGAAACAGGGCAACTATGGCTACACCTTC. The rearrangement links TRBV7-9 to TRBJ1-2; tentative D call: TRBD1 (6 bases). Per the germline V gene, CDR1 is SEHNR and CDR2 is FQNEAQ (reference sequence). There are 15 residues in the CDR3. Trimming stripped 2 bases from V and 2 bases from J, with 12 bases between.

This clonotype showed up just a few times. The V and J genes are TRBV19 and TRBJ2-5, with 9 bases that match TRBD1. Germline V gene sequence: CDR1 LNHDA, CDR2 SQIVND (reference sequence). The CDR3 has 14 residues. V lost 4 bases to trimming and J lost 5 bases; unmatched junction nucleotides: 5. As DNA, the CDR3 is TGTGCCAGTAGTACTAGACAGGGGGACGAGACCCAGTACTTC. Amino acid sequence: CASSTRQGDETQYF.

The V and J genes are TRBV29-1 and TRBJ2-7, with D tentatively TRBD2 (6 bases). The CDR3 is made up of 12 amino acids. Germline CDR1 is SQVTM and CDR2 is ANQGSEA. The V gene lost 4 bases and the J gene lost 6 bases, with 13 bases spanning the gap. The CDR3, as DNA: TGCAGCGTTGGTCGGGGGTCAGGCGAGCAGTACTTC. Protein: CSVGRGSGEQYF.

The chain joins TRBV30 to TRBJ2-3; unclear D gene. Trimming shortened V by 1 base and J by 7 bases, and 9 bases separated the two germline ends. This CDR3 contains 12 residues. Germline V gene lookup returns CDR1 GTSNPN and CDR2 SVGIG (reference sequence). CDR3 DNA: TGTGCCTGGAGTGAGCAACCTAATACGCAGTATTTT. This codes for CAWSEQPNTQYF.

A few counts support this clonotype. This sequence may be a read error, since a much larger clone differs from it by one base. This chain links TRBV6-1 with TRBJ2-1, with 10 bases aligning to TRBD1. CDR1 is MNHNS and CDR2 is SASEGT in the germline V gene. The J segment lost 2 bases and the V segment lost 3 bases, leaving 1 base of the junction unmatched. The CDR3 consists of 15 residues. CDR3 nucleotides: TGTGCCAGCAGTGAGACAGGGGGCGCCTACAATGAGCAGTTCTTC. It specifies CASSETGGAYNEQFF.

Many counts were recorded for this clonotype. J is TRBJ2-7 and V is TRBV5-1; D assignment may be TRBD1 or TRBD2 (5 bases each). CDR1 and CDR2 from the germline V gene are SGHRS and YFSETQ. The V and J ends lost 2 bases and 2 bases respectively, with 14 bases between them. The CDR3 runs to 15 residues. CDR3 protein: CASSFVRDDAYEQYF. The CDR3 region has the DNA TGCGCCAGCAGCTTTGTGAGGGACGACGCCTACGAGCAGTACTTC.

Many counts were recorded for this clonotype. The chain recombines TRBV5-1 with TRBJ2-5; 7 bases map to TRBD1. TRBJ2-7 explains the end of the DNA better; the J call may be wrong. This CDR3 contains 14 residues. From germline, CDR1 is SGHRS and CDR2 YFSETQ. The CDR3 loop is CASSPADRSHEQYF. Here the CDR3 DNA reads TGCGCCAGCAGCCCCGCGGACAGGTCCCACGAGCAGTACTTC.

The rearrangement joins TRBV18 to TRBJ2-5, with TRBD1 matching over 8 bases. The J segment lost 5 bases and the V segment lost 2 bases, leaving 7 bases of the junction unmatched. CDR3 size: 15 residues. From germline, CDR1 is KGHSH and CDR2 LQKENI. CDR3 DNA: TGTGCCAGCTCACCAAGGACAGGGTTGGAGGAGACCCAGTACTTC. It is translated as CASSPRTGLEETQYF.

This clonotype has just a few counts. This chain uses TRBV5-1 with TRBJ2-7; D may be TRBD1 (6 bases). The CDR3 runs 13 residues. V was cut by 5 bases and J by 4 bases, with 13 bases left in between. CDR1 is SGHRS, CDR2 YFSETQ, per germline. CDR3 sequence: CASRPGTKYEQYF. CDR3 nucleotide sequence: TGCGCCAGCAGACCCGGGACAAAATACGAGCAGTACTTC. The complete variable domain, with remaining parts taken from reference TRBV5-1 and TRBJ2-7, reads KAGVTQTPRYLIKTRGQQVTLSCSPISGHRSVSWYQQTPGQGLQFLFEYFSETQRNKGNFPGRFSGRQFSNSRSEMNVSTLELGDSALYLCASRPGTKYEQYFGPGTRLTVT.

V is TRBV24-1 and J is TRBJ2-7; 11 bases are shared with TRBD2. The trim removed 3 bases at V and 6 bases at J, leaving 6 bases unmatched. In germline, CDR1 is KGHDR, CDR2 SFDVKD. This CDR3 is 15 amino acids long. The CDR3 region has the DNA TGTGCCACCAGTGATCCAACTAGCGGGAGCGCCGAGCAGTACTTC. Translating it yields CATSDPTSGSAEQYF.

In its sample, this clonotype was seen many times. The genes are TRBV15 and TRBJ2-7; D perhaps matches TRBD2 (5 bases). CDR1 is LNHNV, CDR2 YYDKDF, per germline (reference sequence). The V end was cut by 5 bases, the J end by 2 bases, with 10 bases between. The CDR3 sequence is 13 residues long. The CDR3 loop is CATSASRTYEQYF. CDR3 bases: TGTGCCACCAGCGCTAGCAGGACCTACGAGCAGTACTTC.